Below are 22 T cell receptor beta chains sequenced from a single sample in a study of blood T cells in healthy people across ages. A second PCR of roughly 6 to 12 cycles used a sample-barcoded 5' primer and a J-beta primer mix. TCRdb reanalysed the 5' RACE reads using MiXCR and keeps one entry per CDR3 protein. The sample has hundreds of thousands of distinct CDR3 sequences, 56% seen once. Sequenced: blood. The receptor source for this set is a man aged 40-49 years in good health.

The chain employs TRBV27 and TRBJ2-7, with D unclear. Germline V gene data show CDR1 as MNHEY and CDR2 as SMNVEV (reference sequence). V lost 8 bases to trimming and J lost 4 bases, with 18 bases between them. There are 14 residues in the CDR3. DNA for the CDR3: TGTGCCAGCGCCGGGCGCCGGACGTCGTACGAGCAGTACTTC. It is translated as CASAGRRTSYEQYF.

J is TRBJ1-5 and V is TRBV6-1, with TRBD1 identical over 7 bases. Germline CDR1 is MNHNS and CDR2 is SASEGT. J lost 4 bases, V lost 6 bases, and 15 bases had no gene match. The CDR3 is made up of 17 amino acids. The CDR3 region has the DNA TGTGCCAGCAGAACGCTCTCCCGAGGGGGCTCTAATCAGCCCCAGCATTTT. This codes for CASRTLSRGGSNQPQHF.

The rearrangement links TRBV2 to TRBJ1-5; possible D gene TRBD1, 6 bases. V lost 3 bases and J 4 bases, leaving 10 bases between the germline ends. Germline V gene lookup returns CDR1 SNHLY and CDR2 FYNNEI. CDR3 size: 14 residues. CDR3 DNA: TGTGCCAGCAGTGACGGGGGCCCGAATCAGCCCCAGCATTTT. Amino acid sequence: CASSDGGPNQPQHF.

This clonotype occurred a few times. This chain uses TRBV7-2 with TRBJ1-2; the D gene is possibly TRBD1 (5 bases). The CDR3 extends over 14 amino acids. Germline lookup yields CDR1 SGHTA and CDR2 FQGNSA. Trimming pared 4 bases from V and 7 bases from J, leaving 16 bases between. The CDR3 DNA reads as TGTGCCAGCAGCTACGGCGGGCAGGGTCCTGGCTACACCTTC. It translates to CASSYGGQGPGYTF. Together with reference TRBV7-2 and TRBJ1-2, the CDR3 gives the full variable domain: GAGVSQSPSNKVTEKGKDVELRCDPISGHTALYWYRQSLGQGLEFLIYFQGNSAPDKSGLPSDRFSAERTGGSVSTLTIQRTQQEDSAVYLCASSYGGQGPGYTFGSGTRLTVV.

The rearrangement uses TRBV7-3 and TRBJ1-1; D uncertain. Trimming left V 2 bases short and J 7 bases short, with 11 bases between. Per germline, CDR1 SGHTA and CDR2 FQGTGA. The CDR3 runs to 13 residues. CDR3 nucleotides: TGTGCCAGCAGCTTACGTGTGGCGAATGAAGCTTTCTTT. Its translation: CASSLRVANEAFF.

V usage is TRBV20-1 and J usage is TRBJ2-7; the D gene is possibly TRBD1 (6 bases). This CDR3 is 18 amino acids long. V gave up 0 bases and J gave up 2 bases, with 23 bases separating them. Per germline, CDR1 DFQATT and CDR2 SNEGSKA (reference sequence). The CDR3 spells CSARDPYTRTVKPYEQYF. The CDR3 DNA is TGCAGTGCTAGAGATCCTTATACCCGGACAGTCAAACCCTACGAGCAGTACTTC.

The rearrangement links TRBV20-1 to TRBJ1-1, with D possibly matching TRBD1 (5 bases). Germline assignment: CDR1 DFQATT and CDR2 SNEGSKA (reference sequence). CDR3 length: 13 amino acids. Deletions cut 7 bases from V and 0 bases from J, with 12 bases between. The CDR3: CSGPGPMNTEAFF. The DNA of the CDR3 is TGCAGTGGACCGGGACCGATGAACACTGAAGCTTTCTTT.

This clonotype was recorded a few times. The V call is TRBV9, the J call TRBJ1-1; no definite D call. V lost 4 bases and J lost 3, with 7 bases in between. Looked up from germline, CDR1 is SGDLS and CDR2 is YYNGEE. The CDR3 covers 12 residues. The CDR3 loop is CASSPAYTEAFF. CDR3 coding DNA: TGTGCCAGCAGCCCCGCATACACTGAAGCTTTCTTT.

The V gene is TRBV20-1, the J gene TRBJ2-1, with TRBD2 as a possible D gene (6 bases). CDR1 is DFQATT, CDR2 SNEGSKA, per germline (reference sequence). V lost 3 bases to trimming and J lost 3 bases, with 12 bases between them. The length of the CDR3 is 14 residues. CDR3 in amino acids: CSASPGLHYNEQFF. CDR3 nucleotide sequence: TGCAGTGCTAGTCCCGGACTACACTACAATGAGCAGTTCTTC.

This clonotype was seen many times. The V call is TRBV10-3, the J call TRBJ1-5, with D unresolved. V was clipped by 3 bases and J by 6 bases, with 15 bases between them. CDR1 is ENHRY, CDR2 SYGVKD, per germline. The CDR3 runs to 15 residues. The CDR3 reads CAISDSGRQVQPQHF. CDR3 DNA: TGTGCCATCAGTGATAGTGGCAGACAAGTTCAGCCCCAGCATTTT.

In nucleotides, the CDR3 is TGTGCCAGCAGTTCCGAACTCCGGGACAGTGCGTCCAATGAGCAGTTCTTC. As protein: CASSSELRDSASNEQFF. This chain uses TRBV28 with TRBJ2-1; 7 nucleotides align to TRBD1. Per germline, CDR1 MDHEN and CDR2 SYDVKM. The CDR3 is made up of 17 amino acids. After removal of 4 bases from V and 6 bases from J, the junction contained 15 bases not matched to a gene.

This clonotype was counted between two and nine times. The chain carries TRBV20-1 and TRBJ1-6, with unresolved D. This CDR3 region has 15 residues. V lost 3 bases to trimming and J lost 2 bases, with 11 bases between them. Germline CDR1 DFQATT, CDR2 SNEGSKA (reference sequence). This CDR3 is CSASRPGPYNSPLHF. The CDR3 coding sequence is TGCAGTGCTAGCCGCCCCGGGCCCTATAATTCACCCCTCCACTTT.

The chain uses TRBV7-8 and TRBJ2-7; a possible D gene is TRBD2 (5 bases). The V gene's germline CDR1 is SGHVS and CDR2 FQNEAQ. The CDR3 consists of 16 residues. Trimming pared 0 bases from V and 5 bases from J, leaving 17 bases between. In DNA form, the CDR3 reads TGTGCCAGCAGCTTAGCGGGAAACGTCGAGGGCCACGAGCAGTACTTC. Residues: CASSLAGNVEGHEQYF.

The V call is TRBV4-3, the J call TRBJ1-4; D call uncertain. Trimming took off 0 bases at V and 3 bases at J, with 8 bases between the two ends. The length of the CDR3 is 15 residues. Germline CDR1 and CDR2: LGHNA and YSLEER. The chain's CDR3 is CASSQDLVSNEKLFF. In DNA, the CDR3 is TGCGCCAGCAGCCAAGATCTCGTCTCTAATGAAAAACTGTTTTTT.

The chain carries TRBV28 and TRBJ1-2; maybe TRBD1 (6 bases). CDR1 and CDR2 (germline): MDHEN, SYDVKM. The CDR3 is 15 residues long. The V and J ends lost 6 bases and 4 bases respectively, with 18 bases between them. In nucleotides, the CDR3 is TGTGCCAGCAGCCAAACAGGGTTCTTTTCCTATGGCTACACCTTC. It is translated as CASSQTGFFSYGYTF.

The J gene is TRBJ1-2, the V gene TRBV6-5, with 11 bases lining up with TRBD1. The CDR3 covers 15 residues. Germline CDR1 MNHEY, CDR2 SVGAGI. V shed 0 bases, J shed 7 bases, and the junction held 4 bases outside the gene matches. The CDR3 sequence: CASSYSGTGGRGYTF. Written as DNA, the CDR3 is TGTGCCAGCAGTTACTCGGGGACAGGGGGTCGTGGCTACACCTTC.

This clonotype has just a few counts. This chain connects TRBV4-2 to TRBJ2-5; TRBD2 might be the D (6 bases). The DNA end is a closer match to TRBJ2-7, so the J assignment may be wrong. CDR1 and CDR2 from the germline V gene are LGHNA and YNFKEQ. CDR3 length: 14 residues. CDR3 in DNA: TGTGCCAGCAGCCGCGGGACCACATCCCACGAGCAGTACTTC. It translates to CASSRGTTSHEQYF.

CDR3 nucleotides: TGTGCCACCAGTGACCGCACAGGAGTAAATACGCAGTATTTT. This translates into CATSDRTGVNTQYF. V gene TRBV24-1 combines with J gene TRBJ2-3; perhaps TRBD1 as D (5 bases). The CDR3 spans 14 residues. V lost 4 bases, J lost 7 bases, and 14 bases lay in between. Germline assignment: CDR1 KGHDR and CDR2 SFDVKD.

This clonotype was seen more than once but under ten times. This chain links TRBV7-8 with TRBJ2-7; 8 nucleotides align to TRBD2. The germline CDR1 and CDR2 sequences are SGHVS and FQNEAQ. This CDR3 is built from 15 residues. Trimming took 3 bases from V and 2 from J; bases not matched to a gene: 6. CDR3 residues: CASSLARGAPYEQYF. The CDR3, as DNA: TGTGCCAGCAGCTTGGCGCGGGGGGCTCCCTACGAGCAGTACTTC. The full variable domain, in which reference TRBV7-8 and TRBJ2-7 provide the parts outside the CDR3, is GAGVSQSPRYKVAKRGQDVALRCDPISGHVSLFWYQQALGQGPEFLTYFQNEAQLDKSGLPSDRFFAERPEGSVSTLKIQRTQQEDSAVYLCASSLARGAPYEQYFGPGTRLTVT.

The V gene is TRBV4-2, the J gene TRBJ2-7; D not resolved. CDR3 length equals 14 residues. Germline V gene sequence: CDR1 LGHNA, CDR2 YNFKEQ. Trimming shortened V by 3 bases and J by 0 bases, and 9 bases separated the two germline ends. CDR3 in amino acids: CASSQSSPSYEQYF. CDR3 nucleotides: TGTGCCAGCAGCCAGAGTAGCCCCTCCTACGAGCAGTACTTC.

The chain carries TRBV27 and TRBJ1-2, with D possibly being TRBD1 (6 bases). The CDR3 is made up of 13 amino acids. V was trimmed by 9 bases and J by 0 bases, leaving 11 bases between them. Germline assignment: CDR1 MNHEY and CDR2 SMNVEV (reference sequence). For the CDR3, the DNA is TGTGCCAGTACGGACAGTCCTAACTATGGCTACACCTTC. Residues: CASTDSPNYGYTF.

The chain links TRBV9 to TRBJ2-6, with D maybe TRBD1 (5 bases). This CDR3 region has 12 residues. Germline V gene sequence: CDR1 SGDLS, CDR2 YYNGEE. V was pared by 4 bases and J by 11 bases, with 10 bases between. CDR3 in amino acids: CASSLDSYVLTF. DNA of the CDR3: TGTGCCAGCAGCCTCGACAGTTACGTCCTGACTTTC.